The rows below give T cell receptor beta chains drawn from one sample of a study of blood T cells in healthy people across ages. TCRdb re-called the 5' RACE reads through MiXCR, storing one row per CDR3 protein. The table shows 1.5 million to 2 million distinct CDR3 sequences, with approximately 50% occurring only once. The sequenced sample consisted of blood. These receptors all come from a woman aged 40-49 years in good health. Each CDR3 is given with its conserved first and last residue. A D gene is named only where the DNA matches it firmly. The size entry is marked missing in some rows and otherwise reads once, few, many or a size class.

V gene	D gene	J gene	clone size	CDR3 protein	CDR3 DNA
TRBV12-3/TRBV12-4	.	TRBJ2-3	.	CASTARGGVSSNTQYF	TGTGCCAGCACGGCAAGAGGGGGGGTGTCGTCGAATACGCAGTATTTT
TRBV7-9	.	TRBJ1-4	.	CASSYPGTQGEKLFF	TGTGCCAGCAGCTATCCCGGGACCCAAGGCGAAAAACTGTTTTTT
TRBV4-2	TRBD1	TRBJ1-2	.	CASSQVGTAGGGYTF	TGTGCCAGCAGCCAAGTTGGGACAGCCGGCGGGGGCTACACCTTC
TRBV28	.	TRBJ1-2	few	CASSSLTRRDYGYTF	TGTGCCAGCAGTTCTCTCACTAGGAGGGACTATGGCTACACCTTC
TRBV20-1	.	TRBJ1-2	.	CSAHQPPTQIGRYTF	TGCAGTGCTCACCAACCGCCGACGCAGATAGGTCGCTACACCTTC
TRBV13	.	TRBJ2-3	.	CASSGSSLGLNTDTQYF	TGTGCCAGCAGTGGGAGTTCATTGGGACTTAACACAGATACGCAGTATTTT
TRBV9	.	TRBJ2-1	few	CASSAGGGTGTNEQFF	TGTGCCAGCAGCGCGGGAGGGGGGACAGGGACGAATGAGCAGTTCTTC
TRBV20-1	TRBD1	TRBJ1-2	.	CSAGGQVDGYTF	TGCAGTGCTGGAGGACAGGTTGATGGCTACACCTTC
TRBV29-1	TRBD1	TRBJ2-3	.	CSVEPRQGGTDTQYF	TGCAGCGTTGAGCCGAGACAGGGGGGCACAGATACGCAGTATTTT
TRBV6-6	.	TRBJ2-1	.	CASSYSSRAKGEQFF	TGTGCCAGCAGTTACTCGAGCAGGGCCAAGGGTGAGCAGTTCTTC
TRBV5-4	.	TRBJ2-3	.	CASSGGSAVDTQYF	TGTGCCAGCAGCGGAGGATCGGCCGTAGATACGCAGTATTTT
TRBV6-2/TRBV6-3	.	TRBJ1-2	.	CASEYGAGSKGYTF	TGTGCCAGCGAGTACGGCGCCGGCTCGAAAGGCTACACCTTC
TRBV7-9	TRBD1	TRBJ2-4	few	CASSATGTAYIQYF	TGTGCCAGCAGCGCGACAGGGACGGCATACATTCAGTACTTC
TRBV14	.	TRBJ2-1	many	CASSLRVVNEQFF	TGTGCCAGCAGTCTCAGGGTGGTGAATGAGCAGTTCTTC
TRBV18	TRBD1	TRBJ2-7	.	CASSPRTGYGYEQYF	TGTGCCAGCTCACCCCGGACAGGGTATGGCTACGAGCAGTACTTC
TRBV20-1	TRBD2	TRBJ2-1	few	CSARDKEIAGWEQFF	TGCAGTGCTAGAGATAAGGAGATAGCGGGGTGGGAGCAGTTCTTC
TRBV3-1	.	TRBJ2-7	.	CASKDLRGYEQYF	TGTGCCAGCAAGGACCTAAGGGGCTACGAGCAGTACTTC
TRBV4-2	TRBD1	TRBJ2-1	.	CASGQGDRENEQFF	TGTGCCAGCGGCCAAGGCGACAGGGAAAATGAGCAGTTCTTC
TRBV20-1	.	TRBJ2-1	few	CSAPREYYNEQFF	TGCAGTGCTCCGAGGGAGTACTACAATGAGCAGTTCTTC
TRBV5-1	TRBD1	TRBJ1-1	few	CASSGGQGGTEAFF	TGTGCCAGCAGTGGAGGACAGGGAGGCACTGAAGCTTTCTTT
TRBV7-2	TRBD2	TRBJ2-1	.	CASSLGGTGGINEQFF	TGTGCCAGCAGCTTAGGGGGAACGGGGGGAATCAATGAGCAGTTCTTC
TRBV7-9	.	TRBJ2-1	.	CASSFGRTLSSISSYNEQFF	TGTGCCAGCAGCTTTGGCAGAACCCTCTCATCCATCAGCTCCTACAATGAGCAGTTCTTC
TRBV28	TRBD1	TRBJ1-4	.	CATEGQGDWEKLFF	TGTGCCACCGAAGGACAGGGTGATTGGGAAAAACTGTTTTTT
TRBV24-1	TRBD1	TRBJ2-1	few	CATSDPGGEQFF	TGTGCCACCAGTGATCCAGGGGGAGAGCAGTTCTTC
TRBV5-1	.	TRBJ1-1	.	CASSIEVTMNTEAFF	TGCGCCAGCAGTATCGAAGTCACGATGAACACTGAAGCTTTCTTT
TRBV14	.	TRBJ2-5	.	CASSQDLGFVETQYF	TGTGCCAGCAGCCAAGATCTTGGGTTTGTAGAGACCCAGTACTTC
TRBV28	TRBD2	TRBJ2-6	few	CASSKISGGAAGANVLTF	TGTGCCAGCAGCAAGATTAGCGGGGGGGCCGCTGGGGCCAACGTCCTGACTTTC